The 20 T cell receptor beta chains in this list originate from one sample, sequenced in a study of T cell changes during pregnancy in multiple sclerosis. Assay used: immunoSEQ multiplex PCR; TCRdb lists only in-frame clones, some missing. The sample lists tens of thousands of clones, around nine tenths occurring once. The sample consisted of CD8+ T cells from peripheral blood mononuclear cells, taken before pregnancy. The receptors originated from a female donor with multiple sclerosis, enrolled in a pregnancy study.

The chain couples TRBV7-6 to TRBJ2-1; 9 nucleotides match TRBD2. Germline CDR1 reads SGHVS; CDR2 reads FNYEAQ. The CDR3 runs to 16 residues. With V trimmed by 2 bases and J by 1 base, 3 bases remained unmatched. CDR3 DNA sequence: TGTGCCAGCAGCTTATTCGCGGGGGGGTCCTACAATGAGCAGTTCTTC. Protein product: CASSLFAGGSYNEQFF.

The CDR3 sequence: CASSEGTQEQFF. The CDR3 DNA is TGTGCCAGCAGTGAAGGGACTCAAGAGCAGTTCTTC. This sequence joins TRBV6-1 and TRBJ2-1, with D maybe TRBD2 (5 bases). CDR3 length: 12 amino acids. CDR1 is MNHNS and CDR2 is SASEGT in the germline V gene. The germline V and J ends were trimmed by 1 base and 10 bases, with 8 bases remaining between them.

The chain joins TRBV11-3 to TRBJ2-1; 7 nucleotides line up with TRBD2. Germline assignment: CDR1 SGHNT and CDR2 YENEEA. The CDR3 is 15 residues long. The junction had 6 bases not matched to a gene; V was cut back by 3 bases and J by 4 bases. The CDR3 here is CASSLGEGAYNEQFF. The CDR3 DNA reads as TGTGCCAGCAGCTTGGGGGAGGGAGCTTACAATGAGCAGTTCTTC.

This chain connects TRBV7-2 to TRBJ2-2, with 8 nucleotides matching TRBD2. From germline, CDR1 is SGHTA and CDR2 FQGNSA. Trimming cost V 5 bases and J 0 bases; bases outside gene matches: 5. The CDR3 has 16 residues. CDR3 residues: CASSPREGANTGELFF. CDR3 DNA sequence: TGTGCCAGCAGCCCCCGGGAGGGGGCGAACACCGGGGAGCTGTTTTTT.

The chain has TRBV25-1 and TRBJ2-7, with TRBD2 identical over 11 bases. Germline V gene data show CDR1 as MGHDK and CDR2 as SYGVNS. With V trimmed by 2 bases and J by 4 bases, 10 bases remained unmatched. This CDR3 is 17 amino acids long. The CDR3 DNA reads TGTGCCAGCAGTGAACTTTTGGCTAGCGGGGGGAAATACGAGCAGTACTTC. Protein sequence: CASSELLASGGKYEQYF.

This chain joins TRBV6-1 and TRBJ2-7; D may be TRBD2 (6 bases). Trimming took 1 base from V and 2 from J, leaving 12 bases between them. The CDR3 sequence is 15 residues long. The germline V gene has CDR1 MNHNS and CDR2 SASEGT. The chain's CDR3 is CASSEVSGGTYEQYF. The CDR3 DNA sequence: TGTGCCAGCAGTGAAGTATCCGGGGGAACCTACGAGCAGTACTTC.

V gene TRBV7-9 combines with J gene TRBJ1-2; the match to TRBD1 covers 12 bases. The CDR3 has 15 residues. Germline CDR1 and CDR2: SEHNR and FQNEAQ (reference sequence). Unmatched junction bases numbered 5, after V lost 5 bases and J lost 4 bases. Here the CDR3 reads CASSPGTGGGYGYTF. CDR3 DNA sequence: TGTGCCAGCAGCCCCGGGACAGGGGGCGGCTATGGCTACACCTTC.

This clone was seen only a few times. The chain uses TRBV27 and TRBJ1-1, with D possibly matching TRBD1 (6 bases). Per the germline V gene, CDR1 is MNHEY and CDR2 is SMNVEV (reference sequence). CDR3 length: 12 amino acids. The V end was cut by 7 bases, the J end by 1 base, with 7 bases between. CDR3 protein: CASKTGNTEAFF. As DNA, the CDR3 is TGTGCCAGCAAGACAGGGAACACTGAAGCTTTCTTT.

This clone was counted a single time. The V and J genes are TRBV13 and TRBJ2-2; TRBD2 might be the D (6 bases). Germline V lookup: CDR1 PRHDT, CDR2 FYEKMQ (reference sequence). With 5 bases removed from V and 5 bases from J, the gap between germline ends came to 12 bases. The CDR3 length is 14 residues. The CDR3 DNA is TGTGCCAGCAGCCTGGGACGGGGGACCGGGGAGCTGTTTTTT. Its protein product is CASSLGRGTGELFF.

The rearrangement uses TRBV30 and TRBJ2-5, with 9 bases aligning to TRBD1. Trimming at V came to 3 bases and at J to 2 bases, leaving 10 bases not matched to a gene. Per the germline V gene, CDR1 is GTSNPN and CDR2 is SVGIG (reference sequence). The CDR3 is made up of 16 amino acids. The CDR3 DNA sequence: TGTGCCTGGAGGGGACAGGGAAGGGGTAGACAAGAGACCCAGTACTTC. Residues: CAWRGQGRGRQETQYF.

V usage is TRBV5-1 and J usage is TRBJ1-1; 7 positions match TRBD1. The CDR3 extends over 14 amino acids. Trimming took 4 bases from V and 2 from J; bases not matched to a gene: 5. Germline lookup yields CDR1 SGHRS and CDR2 YFSETQ. The CDR3: CASSGGQFNTEAFF. CDR3 coding DNA: TGCGCCAGCAGCGGGGGACAGTTTAACACTGAAGCTTTCTTT. Combining the CDR3 with reference TRBV5-1 and TRBJ1-1 gives the whole variable domain KAGVTQTPRYLIKTRGQQVTLSCSPISGHRSVSWYQQTPGQGLQFLFEYFSETQRNKGNFPGRFSGRQFSNSRSEMNVSTLELGDSALYLCASSGGQFNTEAFFGQGTRLTVV.

The rearrangement joins TRBV6-5 to TRBJ2-7; D uncertain. V was trimmed by 7 bases and J by 0 bases, leaving 4 bases between them. Germline CDR1 reads MNHEY; CDR2 reads SVGAGI. CDR3 size: 11 residues. The CDR3 loop reads CASIRSYEQYF. The CDR3 nucleotides read TGTGCCAGCATTCGCTCCTACGAGCAGTACTTC.

This clone was counted a single time. V is TRBV2 and J is TRBJ2-3; the match to TRBD2 covers 11 bases. The length of the CDR3 is 15 residues. J was trimmed by 1 base and V by 6 bases; bases with no gene match: 3. Germline V CDR1 and CDR2: SNHLY, FYNNEI. As DNA, the CDR3 is TGTGCCAGCAGCGGGACTAGCGGTGGCACAGATACGCAGTATTTT. It translates to CASSGTSGGTDTQYF.

The V call is TRBV9, the J call TRBJ1-1; no clear D. Germline-derived CDR1 and CDR2 are SGDLS and YYNGEE. The V end was cut by 0 bases, the J end by 5 bases, with 8 bases between. There are 13 residues in the CDR3. This CDR3 is CASSVGIETEAFF. CDR3 DNA sequence: TGTGCCAGCAGCGTAGGTATCGAGACTGAAGCTTTCTTT.

The genes are TRBV19 and TRBJ2-7; D call uncertain. The CDR3 consists of 12 residues. Trimming removed 7 bases from V and 6 bases from J, with 13 bases in between. Germline assignment: CDR1 LNHDA and CDR2 SQIVND (reference sequence). The CDR3 DNA follows: TGTGCCAGTATGGGCGACGGAATCGAGCAGTACTTC. Amino acid sequence: CASMGDGIEQYF.

The chain links TRBV7-6 to TRBJ1-5; D not certain. Germline lookup yields CDR1 SGHVS and CDR2 FNYEAQ. This CDR3 comprises 13 residues. V was pared by 0 bases and J by 6 bases, with 6 bases between. CDR3 sequence: CASSLAESQPQHF. The DNA for the CDR3 is TGTGCCAGCAGCTTAGCCGAGAGTCAGCCCCAGCATTTT.

The V and J genes are TRBV30 and TRBJ1-2; D might be TRBD1 (6 bases). Germline V gene data show CDR1 as GTSNPN and CDR2 as SVGIG (reference sequence). This CDR3 is 13 amino acids long. V shed 4 bases and J shed 3 bases, with 12 bases lying between them. DNA for the CDR3: TGTGCCTGGAATGTTAAGGGGGACTATGGCTACACCTTC. It translates to CAWNVKGDYGYTF.

The chain has TRBV19 and TRBJ1-2, with D unresolved. Germline CDR1 reads LNHDA; CDR2 reads SQIVND (reference sequence). V lost 7 bases and J lost 4, with 16 bases in between. CDR3 length: 14 amino acids. Here the CDR3 reads CASTDFQSFYGYTF. CDR3 bases: TGTGCCAGTACGGACTTTCAGTCTTTCTATGGCTACACCTTC. Complete variable domain (other parts from reference TRBV19 and TRBJ1-2): DGGITQSPKYLFRKEGQNVTLSCEQNLNHDAMYWYRQDPGQGLRLIYYSQIVNDFQKGDIAEGYSVSREKKESFPLTVTSAQKNPTAFYLCASTDFQSFYGYTFGSGTRLTVV.

The chain is built from TRBV4-1 and TRBJ1-3; D not resolved. The CDR3 is 15 residues long. The V and J ends lost 0 bases and 2 bases respectively, with 8 bases between them. Germline CDR1 and CDR2: MGHRA and YSYEKL. The CDR3 coding sequence is TGCGCCAGCAGCCAAGATCCAGGAACTGGAAACACCATATATTTT. Protein product: CASSQDPGTGNTIYF.

This chain joins TRBV9 and TRBJ2-7; TRBD2 matches at 7 bases. The CDR3 has 16 amino acids. J was trimmed by 0 bases and V by 4 bases; bases with no gene match: 10. Germline V gene lookup returns CDR1 SGDLS and CDR2 YYNGEE. The DNA of the CDR3 is TGTGCCAGCAGCCCCCCCAGCGGGGTCAGCTCCTACGAGCAGTACTTC. As protein: CASSPPSGVSSYEQYF.